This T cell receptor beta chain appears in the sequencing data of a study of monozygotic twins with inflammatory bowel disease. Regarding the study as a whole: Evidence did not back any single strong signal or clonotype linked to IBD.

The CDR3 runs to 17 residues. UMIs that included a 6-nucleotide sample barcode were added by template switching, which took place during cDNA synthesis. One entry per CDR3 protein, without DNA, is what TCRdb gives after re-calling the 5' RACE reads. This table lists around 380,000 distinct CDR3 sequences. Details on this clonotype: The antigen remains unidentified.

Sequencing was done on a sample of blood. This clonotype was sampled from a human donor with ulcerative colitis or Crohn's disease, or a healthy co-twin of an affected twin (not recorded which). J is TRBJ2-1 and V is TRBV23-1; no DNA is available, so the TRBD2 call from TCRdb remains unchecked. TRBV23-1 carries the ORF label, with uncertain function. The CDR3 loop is CASSLSAGGPWYNEQFF.